Below, 21 T cell receptor beta chains from the same sample are listed, as sequenced in a study of blood T cell repertoires in COVID-19. Clones were read by immunoSEQ multiplex PCR, and TCRdb kept only the in-frame ones, dropping some. The table includes around 150,000 clones, 80% to 90% detected once. What was sequenced was peripheral blood. The receptors were gathered from a man between 65 and 80 years old with acute or convalescent COVID-19.

This clone was seen only once. The chain is built from TRBV6-6 and TRBJ2-7, with D hard to call. Germline loops: CDR1 MNHNY, CDR2 SVGAGI (reference sequence). CDR3 size: 15 residues. V was shortened by 5 bases and J by 0 bases, with 14 bases between the two germline ends. Here the CDR3 DNA reads TGTGCCAGCAGTCTCCAGACACCAATCTCCTACGAGCAGTACTTC. As protein: CASSLQTPISYEQYF.

This chain connects TRBV28 to TRBJ1-2; 10 bases align to TRBD1. The CDR3 is 15 amino acids. V dropped 6 bases and J dropped 5; count of bases not matched to a gene: 9. Germline assignment: CDR1 MDHEN and CDR2 SYDVKM. The DNA of the CDR3 is TGTGCCAGCAGAATACCGGGACAGGGGACTTATGGCTACACCTTC. It specifies CASRIPGQGTYGYTF.

The rearrangement uses TRBV28 and TRBJ1-1; D perhaps matches TRBD1 (6 bases). The V gene lost 5 bases and the J gene lost 5 bases, with 15 bases spanning the gap. Germline V lookup: CDR1 MDHEN, CDR2 SYDVKM. The CDR3 contains 14 residues. Here the CDR3 DNA reads TGTGCCAGCAGTCGTTACAGGGCGAGGACTGAAGCTTTCTTT. Translating it yields CASSRYRARTEAFF.

The chain recombines TRBV6-4 with TRBJ2-1; 8 positions match TRBD2. J lost 4 bases, V lost 3 bases, and 5 bases had no gene match. Germline V CDR1 and CDR2: MRHNA, SNTAGT. The CDR3 covers 15 residues. CDR3 sequence (DNA): TGTGCCAGCAGTGAAGGGCGGGAGGTTTACAATGAGCAGTTCTTC. Amino acids: CASSEGREVYNEQFF.

In nucleotides, the CDR3 is TGTGCCAGCAGCTTAGATGGACTAGCGGGAGAGCGCGAGCAGTACTTC. Its translation is CASSLDGLAGEREQYF. The gene calls are TRBV7-2 and TRBJ2-7, with 13 bases identical to TRBD2. V lost 1 base, J lost 6 bases, and 6 bases stayed unmatched. CDR1 and CDR2 from the germline V gene are SGHTA and FQGNSA. This CDR3 has 16 residues.

This clone was seen a few times. V gene TRBV7-9 combines with J gene TRBJ1-1, with 11 bases identical to TRBD1. Germline V gene sequence: CDR1 SEHNR, CDR2 FQNEAQ (reference sequence). This CDR3 contains 16 residues. V lost 2 bases to trimming and J lost 4 bases; unmatched junction nucleotides: 6. CDR3 DNA sequence: TGTGCCAGCAGCTTACGGACCGGGACAGGGGGCACTGAAGCTTTCTTT. As protein: CASSLRTGTGGTEAFF.

V and J are TRBV10-3 and TRBJ2-7; 13 nucleotides align to TRBD2. V was clipped by 5 bases and J by 2 bases; unmatched bases: 3. The CDR3 totals 15 residues. Germline V gene lookup returns CDR1 ENHRY and CDR2 SYGVKD. The CDR3 DNA sequence: TGTGCCATCAGTTTCGGGACTAGCGGGACCTACGAGCAGTACTTC. Protein product: CAISFGTSGTYEQYF.

This chain joins TRBV19 and TRBJ2-3; D remains ambiguous. The CDR3 spans 13 residues. Germline V gene sequence: CDR1 LNHDA, CDR2 SQIVND (reference sequence). The germline V and J ends were trimmed by 6 bases and 4 bases, with 11 bases remaining between them. CDR3 loop: CASSRRYADTQYF. The CDR3 nucleotides read TGTGCCAGTAGCCGCAGATACGCAGATACGCAGTATTTT.

In this sample, this clone turned up once. The rearrangement uses TRBV28 and TRBJ2-2, with 13 bases identical to TRBD2. The germline CDR1 and CDR2 sequences are MDHEN and SYDVKM. With V trimmed by 3 bases and J by 6 bases, 7 bases remained unmatched. The CDR3 totals 17 residues. CDR3 nucleotides: TGTGCCAGCAGTTTGCCGGGACTAGCGGGATTGGCCGGGGAGCTGTTTTTT. Its translation is CASSLPGLAGLAGELFF.

V usage is TRBV11-2 and J usage is TRBJ2-7; 7 nucleotides line up with TRBD1. V lost 5 bases, J lost 6 bases, and 7 bases stayed unmatched. This CDR3 spans 13 amino acids. Germline CDR1 and CDR2: SGHAT and FQNNGV. CDR3 in DNA: TGTGCCAGCAGCGCGAACAGGGGCCGCGAGCAGTACTTC. Residues: CASSANRGREQYF.

The chain is built from TRBV7-2 and TRBJ1-1, with TRBD1 identical over 8 bases. With 6 bases clipped from V and 8 bases from J, the junction kept 14 bases outside the gene matches. CDR1 and CDR2 from the germline V gene are SGHTA and FQGNSA. This CDR3 has 15 amino acids. The CDR3 protein is CASSPTTGTGTEAFF. CDR3 coding DNA: TGTGCCAGCAGTCCAACAACCGGGACAGGAACCGAAGCTTTCTTT.

V and J are TRBV24-1 and TRBJ2-1; 16 nucleotides line up with TRBD2. J was trimmed by 7 bases and V by 5 bases; bases with no gene match: 7. There are 17 residues in the CDR3. Germline loops: CDR1 KGHDR, CDR2 SFDVKD. The CDR3 loop reads CATSVGGLAGGYNEQFF. The CDR3 coding sequence is TGTGCCACCAGTGTCGGGGGACTAGCGGGAGGGTATAATGAGCAGTTCTTC.

The chain employs TRBV19 and TRBJ1-3, with D unresolved. The CDR3 totals 15 residues. Germline V CDR1 and CDR2: LNHDA, SQIVND (reference sequence). V was clipped by 5 bases and J by 0 bases, with 11 bases between them. In DNA, the CDR3 is TGTGCCAGTAGTCCAAGACTGACCTCTGGAAACACCATATATTTT. Translation: CASSPRLTSGNTIYF.

V is TRBV9 and J is TRBJ2-2, with D perhaps TRBD1 (6 bases). CDR1 is SGDLS, CDR2 YYNGEE, per germline. The CDR3 sequence is 18 residues long. Trimming pared 0 bases from V and 0 bases from J, leaving 15 bases between. As DNA, the CDR3 is TGTGCCAGCAGCGTAGAAATGGGGAACAGGGCGAACACCGGGGAGCTGTTTTTT. It translates to CASSVEMGNRANTGELFF.

CDR3 amino acids: CASSTRGQGAYEQYF. The DNA of the CDR3 is TGTGCCAGTAGTACAAGGGGACAGGGGGCCTACGAGCAGTACTTC. V is TRBV19 and J is TRBJ2-7, with 11 bases fitting TRBD1. The CDR3 is made up of 15 amino acids. V lost 4 bases, J lost 2 bases, and 4 bases stayed unmatched. Germline lookup yields CDR1 LNHDA and CDR2 SQIVND (reference sequence).

This chain connects TRBV19 to TRBJ2-3; TRBD2 matches 7 bases. J lost 0 bases, V lost 3 bases, and 9 bases had no gene match. Germline V CDR1 and CDR2: LNHDA, SQIVND (reference sequence). The CDR3 extends over 17 amino acids. The CDR3, as DNA: TGTGCCAGTAGTATCCGTTCGGGAGGCACTAGCACAGATACGCAGTATTTT. Translation: CASSIRSGGTSTDTQYF.

The rearrangement joins TRBV6-5 to TRBJ2-7, with D tentatively TRBD1 (6 bases). The CDR3 loop spans 15 amino acids. V dropped 10 bases and J dropped 2 bases, with 21 bases sitting between them. CDR1 and CDR2 from the germline V gene are MNHEY and SVGAGI. CDR3: CATTRDILSPYEQYF. The CDR3 DNA follows: TGTGCCACTACCCGGGACATCCTAAGTCCCTACGAGCAGTACTTC.

The CDR3 DNA is TGTGCCAGCAGTGAATTCGGGGGTGCGGCGGACACAGATACGCAGTATTTT. Translation gives CASSEFGGAADTDTQYF. The chain recombines TRBV6-1 with TRBJ2-3; D perhaps matches TRBD2 (6 bases). The CDR3 consists of 17 residues. Trimming removed 2 bases at V and 2 bases at J, with 17 bases between. The germline gives CDR1 MNHNS, CDR2 SASEGT.

This chain uses TRBV19 with TRBJ1-6, with TRBD1 identical over 7 bases. After removal of 8 bases from V and 0 bases from J, the junction contained 1 base not matched to a gene. Germline V gene lookup returns CDR1 LNHDA and CDR2 SQIVND (reference sequence). CDR3 length: 14 residues. CDR3 nucleotide sequence: TGTGCCAGTCGGGACAGCTCCTATAATTCACCCCTCCACTTT. This encodes CASRDSSYNSPLHF.

As for this clone: It is unclear where the CDR3 begins or ends on the DNA, so no DNA is shown, and the CDR3 is as TCRdb lists it. This chain connects TRBV19 to TRBJ2-7; the D call of TRBD2 is as the table states it, not checked on the DNA. The CDR3 length is 15 residues, termini included. CDR1 is LNHDA and CDR2 is SQIVND in the germline V gene (reference sequence). CDR3 loop: CASTSGLAGFYEQYF.

This chain joins TRBV3-1 (or the pseudogene TRBV3-2) and TRBJ2-7, with TRBD2 matching over 12 bases. V lost 4 bases, J lost 5 bases, and 6 bases stayed unmatched. Germline CDR1 and CDR2: LGHDT and YNNKEL (reference sequence). The CDR3 length is 15 residues. CDR3 amino acids: CASSPSSGRAHEQYF. The CDR3 nucleotides read TGTGCCAGCAGCCCCTCTAGCGGGAGGGCCCACGAGCAGTACTTC.